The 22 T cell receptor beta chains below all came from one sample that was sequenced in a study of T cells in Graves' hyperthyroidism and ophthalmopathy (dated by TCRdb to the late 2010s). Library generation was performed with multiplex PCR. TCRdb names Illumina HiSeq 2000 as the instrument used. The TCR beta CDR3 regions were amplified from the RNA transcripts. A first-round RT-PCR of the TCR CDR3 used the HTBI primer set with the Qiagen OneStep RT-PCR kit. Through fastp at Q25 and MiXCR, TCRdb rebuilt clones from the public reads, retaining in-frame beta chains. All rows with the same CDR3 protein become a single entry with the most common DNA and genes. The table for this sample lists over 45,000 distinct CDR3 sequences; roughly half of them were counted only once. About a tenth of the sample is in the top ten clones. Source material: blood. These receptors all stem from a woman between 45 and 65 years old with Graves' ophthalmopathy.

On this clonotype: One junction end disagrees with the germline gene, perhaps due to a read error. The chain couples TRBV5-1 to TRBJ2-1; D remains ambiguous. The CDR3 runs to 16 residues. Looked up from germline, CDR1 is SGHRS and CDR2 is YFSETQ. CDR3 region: CASSLGRQSSDKEQFF. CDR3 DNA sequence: TGCGCCAGCAGCTTGGGACGGCAGAGCTCCGACAAGGAGCAGTTCTTC.

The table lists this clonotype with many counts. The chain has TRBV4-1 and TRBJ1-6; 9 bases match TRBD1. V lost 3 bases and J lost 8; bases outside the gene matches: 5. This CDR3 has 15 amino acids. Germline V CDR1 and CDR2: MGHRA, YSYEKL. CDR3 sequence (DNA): TGCGCCAGCAGCCACGCGACAGGGGGATATTCACCCCTCCACTTT. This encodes CASSHATGGYSPLHF.

CDR3: CASSSGLAGDYGYTF. As DNA, the CDR3 is TGTGCCAGCAGTTCGGGACTAGCCGGCGACTATGGCTACACCTTC. This rearrangement joins TRBV6-5 to TRBJ1-2; tentatively, D is TRBD1 (5 bases). Between the trimmed V and J ends, which lost 4 bases and 3 bases, there was a span of 15 bases. Germline CDR1 MNHEY, CDR2 SVGAGI. The CDR3 runs to 15 residues.

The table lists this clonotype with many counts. The DNA of the CDR3 is TGTGCCAGCAGTCACGACAGGGTTGGGCCCTACGAGCAGTACTTC. It specifies CASSHDRVGPYEQYF. The chain uses TRBV12-3 or TRBV12-4 and TRBJ2-7; 7 positions match TRBD1. Trimming took 5 bases from V and 2 from J; bases not matched to a gene: 9. The CDR3 totals 15 residues.

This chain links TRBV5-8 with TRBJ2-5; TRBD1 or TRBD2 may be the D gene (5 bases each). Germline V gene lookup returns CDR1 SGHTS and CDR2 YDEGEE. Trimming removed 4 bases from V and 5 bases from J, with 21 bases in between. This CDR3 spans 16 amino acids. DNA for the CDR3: TGTGCCAGCAGCGACGGGTGGGGGTTCGAGGGCGAGACCCAGTACTTC. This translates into CASSDGWGFEGETQYF. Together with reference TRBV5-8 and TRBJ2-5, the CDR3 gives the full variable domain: EAGVTQSPTHLIKTRGQQATLRCSPISGHTSVYWYQQALGLGLQFLLWYDEGEERNRGNFPPRFSGRQFPNYSSELNVNALELEDSALYLCASSDGWGFEGETQYFGPGTRLLVL.

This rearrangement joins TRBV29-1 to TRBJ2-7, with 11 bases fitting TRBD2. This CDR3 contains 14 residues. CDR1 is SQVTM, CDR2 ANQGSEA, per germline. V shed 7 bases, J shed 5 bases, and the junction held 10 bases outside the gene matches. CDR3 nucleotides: TGCAGCGGACTTAGCGGGAGGGCGGCCGACGAGCAGTACTTC. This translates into CSGLSGRAADEQYF.

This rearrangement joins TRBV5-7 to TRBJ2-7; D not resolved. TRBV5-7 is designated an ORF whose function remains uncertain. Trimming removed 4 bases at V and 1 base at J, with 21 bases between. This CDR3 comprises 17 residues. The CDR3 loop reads CASSLLLGRALSYEQYF. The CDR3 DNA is TGTGCCAGCAGCCTCCTTCTCGGACGCGCCCTTTCCTACGAGCAGTACTTC.

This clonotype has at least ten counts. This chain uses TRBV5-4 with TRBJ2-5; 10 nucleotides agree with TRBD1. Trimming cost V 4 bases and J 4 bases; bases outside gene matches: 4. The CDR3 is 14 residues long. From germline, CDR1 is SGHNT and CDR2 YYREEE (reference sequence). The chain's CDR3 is CASSPTGGGETQYF. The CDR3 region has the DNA TGTGCCAGCAGCCCGACAGGGGGCGGAGAGACCCAGTACTTC.

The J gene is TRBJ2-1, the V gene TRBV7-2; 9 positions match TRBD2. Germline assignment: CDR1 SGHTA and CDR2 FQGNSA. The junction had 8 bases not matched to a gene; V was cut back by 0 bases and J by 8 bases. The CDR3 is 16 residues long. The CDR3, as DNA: TGTGCCAGCAGCTTAGCGCCTAGCGGGGTGATGTATGAGCAGTTCTTC. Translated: CASSLAPSGVMYEQFF.

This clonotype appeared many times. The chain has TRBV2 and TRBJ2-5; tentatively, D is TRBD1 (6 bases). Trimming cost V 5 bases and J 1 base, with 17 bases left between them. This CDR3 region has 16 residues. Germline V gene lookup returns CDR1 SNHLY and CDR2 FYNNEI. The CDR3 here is CASSNRDRGGQETQYF. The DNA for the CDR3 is TGTGCCAGCAGTAACCGGGACCGAGGGGGCCAAGAGACCCAGTACTTC.

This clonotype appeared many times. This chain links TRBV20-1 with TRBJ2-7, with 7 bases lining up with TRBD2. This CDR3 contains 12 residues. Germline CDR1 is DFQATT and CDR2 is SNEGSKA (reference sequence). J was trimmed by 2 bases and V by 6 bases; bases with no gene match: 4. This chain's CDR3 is CSASREAYEQYF. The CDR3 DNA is TGCAGTGCCTCCCGGGAGGCCTACGAGCAGTACTTC.

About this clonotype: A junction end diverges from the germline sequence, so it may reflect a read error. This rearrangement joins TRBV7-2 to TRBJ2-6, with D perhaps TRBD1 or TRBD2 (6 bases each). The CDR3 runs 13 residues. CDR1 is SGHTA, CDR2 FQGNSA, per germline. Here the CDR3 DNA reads TGTGCCAGCAGCTTAAATCCGGGGGACACTGAAGCTTTC. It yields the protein CASSLNPGDTEAF. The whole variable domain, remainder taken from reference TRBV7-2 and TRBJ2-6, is GAGVSQSPSNKVTEKGKDVELRCDPISGHTALYWYRQSLGQGLEFLIYFQGNSAPDKSGLPSDRFSAERTGGSVSTLTIQRTQQEDSAVYLCASSLNPGDTEAFGAGSRLTVL.

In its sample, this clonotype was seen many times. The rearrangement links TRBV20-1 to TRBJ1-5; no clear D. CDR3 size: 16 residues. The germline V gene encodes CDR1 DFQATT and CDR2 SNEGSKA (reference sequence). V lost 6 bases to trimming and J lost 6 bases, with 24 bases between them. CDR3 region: CSASKSDGPRSQPQHF. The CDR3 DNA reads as TGCAGTGCCTCAAAGTCAGACGGGCCCCGTAGTCAGCCCCAGCATTTT.

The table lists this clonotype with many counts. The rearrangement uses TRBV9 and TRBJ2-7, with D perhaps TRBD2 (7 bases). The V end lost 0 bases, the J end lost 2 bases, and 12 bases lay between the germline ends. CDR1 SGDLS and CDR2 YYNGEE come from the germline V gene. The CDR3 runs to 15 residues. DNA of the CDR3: TGTGCCAGCAGCGTAGGTGGGGGGGCGGCCTACGAGCAGTACTTC. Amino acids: CASSVGGGAAYEQYF.

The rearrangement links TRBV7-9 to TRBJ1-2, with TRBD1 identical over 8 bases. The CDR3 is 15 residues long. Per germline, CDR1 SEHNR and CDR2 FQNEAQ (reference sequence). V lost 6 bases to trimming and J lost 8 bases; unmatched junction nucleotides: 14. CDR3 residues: CASRKEGRQGLGYTF. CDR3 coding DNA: TGTGCCAGCAGAAAAGAGGGTCGACAGGGGTTGGGCTACACCTTC.

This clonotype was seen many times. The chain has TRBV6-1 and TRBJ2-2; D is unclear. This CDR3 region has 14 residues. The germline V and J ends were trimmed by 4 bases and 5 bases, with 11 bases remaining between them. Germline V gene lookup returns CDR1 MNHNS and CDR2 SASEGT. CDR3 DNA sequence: TGTGCCAGCAGTGTACGGATCGGAACCGGGGAGCTGTTTTTT. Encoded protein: CASSVRIGTGELFF.

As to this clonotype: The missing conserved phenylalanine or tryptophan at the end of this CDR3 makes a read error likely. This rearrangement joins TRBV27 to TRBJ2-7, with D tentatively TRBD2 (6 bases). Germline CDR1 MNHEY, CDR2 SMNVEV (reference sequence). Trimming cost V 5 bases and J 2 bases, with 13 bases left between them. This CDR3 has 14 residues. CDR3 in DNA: TGTGCCAGCAGTCACAGACTAGGGACCTACGAGCAGTACTCC. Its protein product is CASSHRLGTYEQYS.

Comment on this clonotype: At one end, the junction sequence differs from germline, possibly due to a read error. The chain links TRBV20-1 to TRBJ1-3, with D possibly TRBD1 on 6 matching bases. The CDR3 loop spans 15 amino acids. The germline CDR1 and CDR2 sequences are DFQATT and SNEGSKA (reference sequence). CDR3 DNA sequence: TGCAGTGCTAGAGACATGAGCAGGGGAGGAAACACCATACATTTT. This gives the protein CSARDMSRGGNTIHF.

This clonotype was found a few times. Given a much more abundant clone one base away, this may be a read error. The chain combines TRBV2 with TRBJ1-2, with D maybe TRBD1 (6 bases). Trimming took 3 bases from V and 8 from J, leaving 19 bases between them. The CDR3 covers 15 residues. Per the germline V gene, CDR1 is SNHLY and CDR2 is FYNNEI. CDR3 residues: CASSDVTAGAKGYTF. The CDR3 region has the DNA TGTGCCAGCAGTGATGTTACGGCAGGGGCAAAGGGCTACACCTTC.

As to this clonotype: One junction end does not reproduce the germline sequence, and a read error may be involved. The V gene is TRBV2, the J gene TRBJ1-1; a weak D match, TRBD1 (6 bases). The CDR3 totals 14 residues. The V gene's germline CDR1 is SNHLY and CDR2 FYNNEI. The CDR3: CASREGGGGTEAFF. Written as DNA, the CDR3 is TGTGCCAGCAGGGAGGGGGGGGGCGGCACTGAGGCTTTCTTT. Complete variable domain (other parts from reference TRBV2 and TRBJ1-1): EPEVTQTPSHQVTQMGQEVILRCVPISNHLYFYWYRQILGQKVEFLVSFYNNEISEKSEIFDDQFSVERPDGSNFTLKIRSTKLEDSAMYFCASREGGGGTEAFFGQGTRLTVV.

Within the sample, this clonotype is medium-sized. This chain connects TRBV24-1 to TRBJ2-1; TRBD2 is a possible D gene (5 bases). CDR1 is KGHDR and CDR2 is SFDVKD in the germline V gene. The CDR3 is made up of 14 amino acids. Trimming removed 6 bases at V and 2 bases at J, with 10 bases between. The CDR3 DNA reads TGTGCCACCAGTACGAGGGAGCCCTACAATGAGCAGTTCTTC. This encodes CATSTREPYNEQFF.

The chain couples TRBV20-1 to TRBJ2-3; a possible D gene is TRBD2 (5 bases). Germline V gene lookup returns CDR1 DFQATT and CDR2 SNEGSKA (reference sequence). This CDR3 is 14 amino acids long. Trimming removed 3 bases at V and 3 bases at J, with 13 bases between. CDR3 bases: TGCAGTGCTAGGGAACAGAGGGCAACAGATACGCAGTATTTT. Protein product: CSAREQRATDTQYF.